The source of this T cell receptor (beta chain) is a study of shared clonotypes between healthy human individuals. Whole-study results and caveats: The study found lower generation probabilities in non-shared clonotypes than in those shared by all four donors. Rarefaction revealed incomplete sorted-subset sequencing despite large depth.

The V and J ends lost 0 bases and 3 bases, in that order; junction bases with no gene match: 7. The CDR3 sequence is 17 residues long. Germline V gene data show CDR1 as LNHNV and CDR2 as YYDKDF (reference sequence). Data came from immunoSEQ multiplex PCR; TCRdb stores just in-frame clones and leaves some out. In the table there are approximately 1.4 million clones, 95% to 99% of which are singletons. Donors comprised healthy HIV-negative adults lacking recent acute infections or vaccinations. On this clone: Its matching antigen is unknown.

Sequenced input: naive CD4+ T cells sorted from blood. As for subset: CD45RA+ positively selected. The genes are TRBV15 and TRBJ2-1; 8 positions match TRBD2. This TCR was recovered from a man aged 30 to 39 in good health. CDR3 sequence: CATSRDPPAGGYNEQFF. The CDR3 coding sequence is TGTGCCACCAGCAGAGATCCGCCCGCGGGAGGCTACAATGAGCAGTTCTTC.